This record concerns one TCR beta chain sequence. The antigen this receptor binds is unknown. The sample holds no much larger clone one base away, and base qualities are not on file. This record comes from a study of regulatory T cells in long-lasting Graves disease (dated by TCRdb to the early 2020s). The study in broad terms: Persistent Graves' disease meant more than 5 years of antithyroid drug treatment with TSH receptor autoantibodies that stayed positive. Patients with persistent Graves' disease were compared with patients with newly diagnosed Graves' disease using TCR sequencing and RNA sequencing of peripheral blood. The study was registered as a clinical trial and conducted in China. A total of around 35 samples were covered by TCR sequencing, comprising some 13 persistent and 20 newly diagnosed Graves' disease patients. Antithyroid drugs had been taken for 10 to 13 years on average by persistent Graves' disease patients in the clinical cohort.

The investigation overall reported the following: A larger number of public clonotypes was shared among persistent patients (2,741) than among newly diagnosed patients (over 850). Peripheral blood alone was examined, since thyroid tissue, which constituted the primary lesion, could not be accessed. Sequencing and analysis were limited to the TCR beta chain. Lower TCR Shannon entropy and fewer highly expanded clones were observed in persistent Graves' disease patients than in newly diagnosed patients, which suggested clonal expansion. TRBV28, TRBJ1-2 and TRBJ2-5 were preferentially used in persistent disease, while TRBV20-1 and TRBJ2-1 were favored in newly diagnosed disease. As a limitation, the authors acknowledged that the small sample size may reduce accuracy.

The CDR3 sequence holds 14 residues, the cysteine and phenylalanine included. Here the CDR3 DNA is all that survives: 42 bases in frame from base 1. As encoded in the germline V gene (reference sequence), CDR1 is LGHDT while CDR2 is YNNKEL. V is pared back by 0 bases and J by 4 bases, with 10 bases lying between the germline termini. Library preparation employed multiplex PCR. The data were produced on an Illumina HiSeq 4000. TCR beta libraries were built with iRepertoire HTBI primers and Arm-PCR amplification of CDR3 regions. Before sequencing, the PCR products went through gel purification. From the authors' description of their analysis: Gene usage analysis of CDR3 amino acid clonotypes used the 50 to 70 TRBV and about 15 TRBJ segments found across samples. Filtered high-quality paired reads were merged into contigs using COPE and FqMerger. BLAST was used to align contigs to the IMGT TRBV, TRBD and TRBJ reference genes, and CDR3 was defined following IMGT. Clonotypes above 0.1% frequency were classified as highly expanded clones. Shannon entropy served as the measure of repertoire diversity, while the Gini coefficient captured V-J evenness. A clonotype was considered public if more than one individual shared it. The public reads were run again by TCRdb, first through fastp at Q25 and then through MiXCR, and only productive beta chains were kept. Every CDR3 protein is listed once, alongside the most common genes and DNA of its rows. The V and J calls were determined by TCRdb, not by the authors. In all, the sample holds around 460,000 distinct CDR3 sequences, and roughly 21% of those were seen once. The ten largest make up roughly 7% of the sample.

What this sample's time point label stands for: persistent/refractory GD, antithyroid drugs over 5 years with positive TRAb. For both TCR sequencing and RNA sequencing, RNA was extracted from PBMCs in TRIzol. The diagnosis of Graves' disease followed American Thyroid Association guidelines. The patients came from an endocrinology department in Xi'an, China. From each patient, about 8.9 milliliters of peripheral blood was collected into an EDTA anticoagulant tube. Ficoll Paque Plus density gradient separation was used to isolate PBMCs, and no further T cell sorting was done. An Agilent 2100 Bioanalyzer and agarose gel were used to check RNA quality, and a NanoDrop 2000 was used to measure RNA concentration.

The TCR was taken from a female donor with Graves disease. The sequencing here drew on peripheral blood mononuclear cells (PBMCs), taken when the disease was refractory, from a patient treated with antithyroid drugs. The chain is made from TRBV3-1 and TRBJ2-7, with TRBD2 tentatively as D gene (5 bases match). The DNA is TGTGCCAGCAGCCAAGACCCAAGGGAGTACGAGCAGTACTTC. Its protein is CASSQDPREYEQYF.